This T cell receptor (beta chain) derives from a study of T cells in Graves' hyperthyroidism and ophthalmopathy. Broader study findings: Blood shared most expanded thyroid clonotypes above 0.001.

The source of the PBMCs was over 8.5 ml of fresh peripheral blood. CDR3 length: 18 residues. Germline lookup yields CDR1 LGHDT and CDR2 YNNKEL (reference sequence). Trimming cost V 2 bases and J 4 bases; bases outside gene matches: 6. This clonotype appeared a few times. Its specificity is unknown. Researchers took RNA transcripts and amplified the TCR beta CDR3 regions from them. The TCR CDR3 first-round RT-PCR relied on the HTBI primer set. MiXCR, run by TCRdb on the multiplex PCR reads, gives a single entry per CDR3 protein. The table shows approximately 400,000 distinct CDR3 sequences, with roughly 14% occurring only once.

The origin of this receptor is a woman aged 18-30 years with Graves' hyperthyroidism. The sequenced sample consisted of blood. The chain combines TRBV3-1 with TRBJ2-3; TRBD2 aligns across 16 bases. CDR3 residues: CASSQTGTSGRGSDTQYF. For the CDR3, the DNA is TGTGCCAGCAGCCAAACTGGGACTAGCGGGAGGGGCTCAGATACGCAGTATTTT.